These 15 T cell receptor beta chains were sequenced from one sample in a study of blood T cell repertoires in COVID-19. Some clones are missing from TCRdb's copy, which holds only in-frame ones; the method was immunoSEQ multiplex PCR. The data contain hundreds of thousands of clones, 80% to 90% of them seen just once; the ten biggest clones take up roughly 4%. Source material: PBMCs or T cells enriched from blood (not recorded which). Receptor source: a man aged 25-40 years with acute COVID-19.

The chain carries TRBV5-1 and TRBJ1-2; D is undetermined. The CDR3 totals 15 residues. Per germline, CDR1 SGHRS and CDR2 YFSETQ. The V end was cut by 4 bases, the J end by 0 bases, with 13 bases between. The CDR3 protein is CASSQDGLSNYGYTF. CDR3 coding DNA: TGCGCCAGCAGCCAGGACGGACTATCTAACTATGGCTACACCTTC.

DNA of the CDR3: TGTGCCAGTAGTGACGACGGGAACAATCAGCCCCAGCATTTT. It translates to CASSDDGNNQPQHF. The chain couples TRBV19 to TRBJ1-5; D remains unclear. Germline V gene lookup returns CDR1 LNHDA and CDR2 SQIVND (reference sequence). V shed 5 bases and J shed 3 bases, with 11 bases lying between them. The CDR3 contains 14 residues.

This chain joins TRBV2 and TRBJ1-1; the D is unclear. Trimming took off 7 bases at V and 10 bases at J, with 25 bases between the two ends. Germline CDR1 and CDR2: SNHLY and FYNNEI. The CDR3 is 15 amino acids. CDR3 sequence: CASKTIQPGEEGAFF. Here the CDR3 DNA reads TGTGCCAGCAAGACGATCCAGCCTGGCGAGGAGGGAGCTTTCTTT.

In this sample, this clone turned up a few times. The chain employs TRBV2 and TRBJ1-1; 10 positions match TRBD1. The length of the CDR3 is 15 residues. Trimming cost V 7 bases and J 4 bases; bases outside gene matches: 9. CDR1 and CDR2 (germline): SNHLY, FYNNEI. The CDR3 DNA is TGTGCCAGCACCCTCCTGAGGACAGGGGGCACTGAAGCTTTCTTT. This encodes CASTLLRTGGTEAFF.

This chain joins TRBV28 and TRBJ2-3; TRBD1 agrees at 8 bases. This CDR3 spans 15 amino acids. Germline trimming cut 6 bases from V and 2 bases from J; bases unmatched to any gene: 7. Germline V gene data show CDR1 as MDHEN and CDR2 as SYDVKM. As DNA, the CDR3 is TGTGCCAGCAGCACGACAGGGGTCCACACAGATACGCAGTATTTT. Its translation: CASSTTGVHTDTQYF.

This chain connects TRBV18 to TRBJ1-2; TRBD1 might be the D (6 bases). The CDR3 totals 14 residues. With 4 bases removed from V and 5 bases from J, the gap between germline ends came to 14 bases. Germline CDR1 KGHSH, CDR2 LQKENI. The CDR3: CASSRRQAEYGYTF. The CDR3 region has the DNA TGTGCCAGCTCACGGAGACAGGCGGAATATGGCTACACCTTC.

This chain links TRBV27 with TRBJ2-1, with 10 positions matching TRBD2. The CDR3 is made up of 16 amino acids. CDR1 and CDR2 (germline): MNHEY, SMNVEV (reference sequence). V was clipped by 5 bases and J by 10 bases; unmatched bases: 14. DNA for the CDR3: TGTGCCAGCAGTCCCACCGAGGTAGCGGGGGGTAGGGAGCAGTTCTTC. It is translated as CASSPTEVAGGREQFF.

V is TRBV28 and J is TRBJ2-5; 7 bases are shared with TRBD2. The germline CDR1 and CDR2 sequences are MDHEN and SYDVKM. The V gene end was trimmed by 5 bases and the J gene end by 3 bases; junction bases not matched to a gene: 9. This CDR3 has 15 residues. CDR3 DNA: TGTGCCAGCAGTCCCTCCCGGCGGGAGAAAGAGACCCAGTACTTC. Its protein is CASSPSRREKETQYF.

The V and J genes are TRBV3-1 (or the pseudogene TRBV3-2) and TRBJ2-1; D perhaps matches TRBD2 (5 bases). Looked up from germline, CDR1 is LGHDT and CDR2 is YNNKEL (reference sequence). The CDR3 loop spans 16 amino acids. The V end was cut by 1 base, the J end by 8 bases, with 18 bases between. The CDR3 DNA is TGTGCCAGCAGCCAAGGGAGCGGAGGCCGATCCCATGAGCAGTTCTTC. Protein product: CASSQGSGGRSHEQFF.

The V gene is TRBV20-1, the J gene TRBJ2-2; 12 bases are shared with TRBD2. V lost 3 bases to trimming and J lost 2 bases; unmatched junction nucleotides: 10. Per the germline V gene, CDR1 is DFQATT and CDR2 is SNEGSKA (reference sequence). The CDR3 runs to 18 residues. DNA of the CDR3: TGCAGTGCTAGTGACCTGACTAGCGGGAGTGTCAACACCGGGGAGCTGTTTTTT. Translating gives CSASDLTSGSVNTGELFF.

This clone has a count of ten or more. The CDR3 reads CASSFRLAGGSSKRGEQFF. The CDR3 region has the DNA TGTGCCAGCAGCTTTAGACTAGCGGGAGGTAGTTCCAAAAGGGGGGAGCAGTTCTTC. The rearrangement joins TRBV7-8 to TRBJ2-1, with 13 bases matching TRBD2. V lost 3 bases and J lost 10; bases outside the gene matches: 18. This CDR3 has 19 residues. The germline gives CDR1 SGHVS, CDR2 FQNEAQ.

The chain uses TRBV30 and TRBJ2-1; 11 nucleotides align to TRBD2. V lost 4 bases, J lost 8 bases, and 16 bases stayed unmatched. The CDR3 extends over 17 amino acids. Germline lookup yields CDR1 GTSNPN and CDR2 SVGIG (reference sequence). The CDR3 protein is CAWNDSPIAGGPDEQFF. The CDR3 DNA follows: TGTGCCTGGAACGACTCTCCCATAGCGGGAGGGCCGGATGAGCAGTTCTTC.

This sequence joins TRBV30 and TRBJ1-4, with a possible D match to TRBD1 (5 bases). Germline V gene data show CDR1 as GTSNPN and CDR2 as SVGIG (reference sequence). The CDR3 spans 13 residues. Trimming left V 1 base short and J 8 bases short, with 11 bases between. CDR3 sequence reads: CAWSGTPREKLFF. For the CDR3, the DNA is TGTGCCTGGAGTGGGACACCGAGGGAAAAACTGTTTTTT.

V and J are TRBV19 and TRBJ1-5; 9 bases agree with TRBD1. The germline CDR1 and CDR2 sequences are LNHDA and SQIVND (reference sequence). This CDR3 comprises 16 residues. Trimming at V came to 6 bases and at J to 2 bases, leaving 8 bases not matched to a gene. As DNA, the CDR3 is TGTGCCAGTAGACCGGGACAGGGTTTGCGCAATCAGCCCCAGCATTTT. It encodes CASRPGQGLRNQPQHF.

The chain carries TRBV19 and TRBJ1-2; a weak D match, TRBD1 (5 bases). Germline CDR1 and CDR2: LNHDA and SQIVND (reference sequence). The CDR3 is 13 residues long. V was trimmed by 3 bases and J by 4 bases, leaving 9 bases between them. The CDR3 nucleotides read TGTGCCAGTAGTATGCAGGGAACCTATGGCTACACCTTC. Its protein is CASSMQGTYGYTF.